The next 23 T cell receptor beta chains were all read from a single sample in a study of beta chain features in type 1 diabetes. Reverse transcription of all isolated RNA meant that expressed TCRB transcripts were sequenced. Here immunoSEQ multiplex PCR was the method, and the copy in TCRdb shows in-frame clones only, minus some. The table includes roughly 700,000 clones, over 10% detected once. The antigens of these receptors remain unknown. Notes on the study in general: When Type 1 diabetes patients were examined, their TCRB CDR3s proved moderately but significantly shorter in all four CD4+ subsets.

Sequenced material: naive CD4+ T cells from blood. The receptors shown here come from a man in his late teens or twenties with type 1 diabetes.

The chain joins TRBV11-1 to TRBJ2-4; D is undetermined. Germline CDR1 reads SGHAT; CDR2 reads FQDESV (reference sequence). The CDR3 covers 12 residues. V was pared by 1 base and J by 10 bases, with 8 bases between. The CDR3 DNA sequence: TGTGCCAGCAGCTTAGACCCGGTAATTCAGTACTTC. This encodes CASSLDPVIQYF.

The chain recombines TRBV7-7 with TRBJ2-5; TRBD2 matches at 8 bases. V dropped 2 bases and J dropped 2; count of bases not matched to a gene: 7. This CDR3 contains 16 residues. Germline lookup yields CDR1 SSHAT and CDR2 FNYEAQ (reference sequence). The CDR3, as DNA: TGTGCCAGCAGCTTAAATCCGACGGGGGGGCAAGAGACCCAGTACTTC. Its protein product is CASSLNPTGGQETQYF. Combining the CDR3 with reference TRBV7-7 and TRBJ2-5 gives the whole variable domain GAGVSQSPRYKVTKRGQDVTLRCDPISSHATLYWYQQALGQGPEFLTYFNYEAQPDKSGLPSDRFSAERPEGSISTLTIQRTEQRDSAMYRCASSLNPTGGQETQYFGPGTRLLVL.

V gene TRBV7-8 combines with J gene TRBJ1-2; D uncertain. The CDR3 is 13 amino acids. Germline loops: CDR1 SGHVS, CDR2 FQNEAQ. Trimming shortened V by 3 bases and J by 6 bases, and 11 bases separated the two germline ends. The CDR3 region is CASSFRAEDGYTF. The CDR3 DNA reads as TGTGCCAGCAGCTTTAGGGCCGAGGATGGCTACACCTTC.

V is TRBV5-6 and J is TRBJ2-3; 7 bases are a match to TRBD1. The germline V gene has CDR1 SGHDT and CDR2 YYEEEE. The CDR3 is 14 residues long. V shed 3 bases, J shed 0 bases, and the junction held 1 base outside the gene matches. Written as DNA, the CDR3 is TGTGCCAGCAGCTCGACAGGGAGCACAGATACGCAGTATTTT. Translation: CASSSTGSTDTQYF.

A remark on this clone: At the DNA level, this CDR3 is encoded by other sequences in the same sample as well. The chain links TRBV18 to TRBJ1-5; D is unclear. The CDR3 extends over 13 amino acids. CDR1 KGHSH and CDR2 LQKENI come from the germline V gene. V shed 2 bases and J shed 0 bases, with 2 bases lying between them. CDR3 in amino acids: CASSPDSNQPQHF. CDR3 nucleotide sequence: TGTGCCAGCTCACCAGATAGCAATCAGCCCCAGCATTTT.

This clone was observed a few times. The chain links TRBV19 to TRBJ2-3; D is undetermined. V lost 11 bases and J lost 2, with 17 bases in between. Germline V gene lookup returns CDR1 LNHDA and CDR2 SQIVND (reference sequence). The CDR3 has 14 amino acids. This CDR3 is CAGPLLRLTDTQYF. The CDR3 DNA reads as TGTGCCGGCCCCCTACTTCGCCTCACAGATACGCAGTATTTT.

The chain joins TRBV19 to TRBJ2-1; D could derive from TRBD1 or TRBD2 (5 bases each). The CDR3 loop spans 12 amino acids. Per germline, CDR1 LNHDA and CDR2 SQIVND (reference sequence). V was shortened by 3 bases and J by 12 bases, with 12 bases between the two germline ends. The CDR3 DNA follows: TGTGCCAGTAGTATTCTGGGGGATCTGCAGTTCTTC. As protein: CASSILGDLQFF.

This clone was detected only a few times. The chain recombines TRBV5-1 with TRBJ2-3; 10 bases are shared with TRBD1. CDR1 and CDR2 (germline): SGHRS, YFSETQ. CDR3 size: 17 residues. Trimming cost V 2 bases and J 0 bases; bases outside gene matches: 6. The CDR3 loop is CASSFGTGDPSTDTQYF. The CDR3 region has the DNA TGCGCCAGCAGCTTCGGGACAGGGGACCCTAGCACAGATACGCAGTATTTT.

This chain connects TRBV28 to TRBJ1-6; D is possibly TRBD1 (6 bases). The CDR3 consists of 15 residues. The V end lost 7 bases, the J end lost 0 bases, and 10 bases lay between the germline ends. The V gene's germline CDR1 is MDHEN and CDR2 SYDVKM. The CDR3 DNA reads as TGTGCCAGCATTGCGGACAGCTCCTATAATTCACCCCTCCACTTT. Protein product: CASIADSSYNSPLHF. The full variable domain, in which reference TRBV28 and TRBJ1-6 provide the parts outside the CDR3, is DVKVTQSSRYLVKRTGEKVFLECVQDMDHENMFWYRQDPGLGLRLIYFSYDVKMKEKGDIPEGYSVSREKKERFSLILESASTNQTSMYLCASIADSSYNSPLHFGNGTRLTVT.

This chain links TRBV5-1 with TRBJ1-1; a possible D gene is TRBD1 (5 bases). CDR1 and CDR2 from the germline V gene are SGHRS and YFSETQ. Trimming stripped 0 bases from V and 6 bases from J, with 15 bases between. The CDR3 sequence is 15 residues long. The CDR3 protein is CASSLEGYRSPEAFF. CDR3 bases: TGCGCCAGCAGCTTGGAGGGGTACCGTTCGCCTGAAGCTTTCTTT.

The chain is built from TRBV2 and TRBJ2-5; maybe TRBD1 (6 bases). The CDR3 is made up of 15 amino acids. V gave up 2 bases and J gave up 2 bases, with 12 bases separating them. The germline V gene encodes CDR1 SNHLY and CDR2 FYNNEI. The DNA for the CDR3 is TGTGCCAGCAGTGAACAGGGGCAAAATCAAGAGACCCAGTACTTC. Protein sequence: CASSEQGQNQETQYF.

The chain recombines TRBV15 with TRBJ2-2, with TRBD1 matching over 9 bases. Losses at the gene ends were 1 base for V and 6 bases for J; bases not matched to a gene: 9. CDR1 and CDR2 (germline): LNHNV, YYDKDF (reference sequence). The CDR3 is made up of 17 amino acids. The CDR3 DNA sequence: TGTGCCACCAGCAGAGGCGGGACAGGGCCGGGGGCCGGGGAGCTGTTTTTT. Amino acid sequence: CATSRGGTGPGAGELFF.

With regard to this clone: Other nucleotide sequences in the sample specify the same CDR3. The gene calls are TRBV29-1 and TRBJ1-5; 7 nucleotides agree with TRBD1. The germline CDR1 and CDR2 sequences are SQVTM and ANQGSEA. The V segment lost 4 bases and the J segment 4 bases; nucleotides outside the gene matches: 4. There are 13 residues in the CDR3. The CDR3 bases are TGCAGCGTTGGGACAGGCGGTAATCAGCCCCAGCATTTT. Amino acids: CSVGTGGNQPQHF.

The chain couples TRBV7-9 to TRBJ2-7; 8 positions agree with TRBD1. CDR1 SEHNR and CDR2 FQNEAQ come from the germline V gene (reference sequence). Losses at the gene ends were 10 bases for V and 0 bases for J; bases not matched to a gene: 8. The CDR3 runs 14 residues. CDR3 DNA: TGTGCCACCGTCCGGACAGGGACCTCCTACGAGCAGTACTTC. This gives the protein CATVRTGTSYEQYF. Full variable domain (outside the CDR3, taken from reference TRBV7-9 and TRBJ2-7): DTGVSQNPRHKITKRGQNVTFRCDPISEHNRLYWYRQTLGQGPEFLTYFQNEAQLEKSRLLSDRFSAERPKGSFSTLEIQRTEQGDSAMYLCATVRTGTSYEQYFGPGTRLTVT.

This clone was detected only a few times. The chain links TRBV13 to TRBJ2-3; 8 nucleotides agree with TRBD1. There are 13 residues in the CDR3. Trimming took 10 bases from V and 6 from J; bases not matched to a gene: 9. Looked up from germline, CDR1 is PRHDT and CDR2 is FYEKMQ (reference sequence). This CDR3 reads CATRGPGVDTQYF. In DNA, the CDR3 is TGTGCCACCAGGGGGCCGGGTGTGGATACGCAGTATTTT.

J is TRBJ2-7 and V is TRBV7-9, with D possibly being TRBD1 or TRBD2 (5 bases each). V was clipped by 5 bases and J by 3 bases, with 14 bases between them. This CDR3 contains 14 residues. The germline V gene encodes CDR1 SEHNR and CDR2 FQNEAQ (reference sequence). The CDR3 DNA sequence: TGTGCCAGCAGCAATGGGGGTACGTTCTACGAGCAGTACTTC. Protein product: CASSNGGTFYEQYF.

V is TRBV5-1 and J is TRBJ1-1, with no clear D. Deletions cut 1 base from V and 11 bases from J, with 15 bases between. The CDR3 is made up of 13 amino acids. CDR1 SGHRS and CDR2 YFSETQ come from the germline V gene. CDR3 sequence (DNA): TGCGCCAGCAGCTTGTTGCAGGCCCTGGGGGCTTTCTTT. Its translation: CASSLLQALGAFF.

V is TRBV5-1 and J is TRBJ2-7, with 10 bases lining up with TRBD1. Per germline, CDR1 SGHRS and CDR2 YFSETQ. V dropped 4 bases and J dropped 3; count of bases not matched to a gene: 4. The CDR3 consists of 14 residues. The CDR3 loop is CASSPGQGIYEQYF. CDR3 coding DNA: TGCGCCAGCAGCCCGGGACAGGGGATCTACGAGCAGTACTTC.

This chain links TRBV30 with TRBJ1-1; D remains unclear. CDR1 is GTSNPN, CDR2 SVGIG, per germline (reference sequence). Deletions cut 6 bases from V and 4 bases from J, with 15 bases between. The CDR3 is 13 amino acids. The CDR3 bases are TGTGCCTGCCGCCTCAGCGGTTTCACTGAAGCTTTCTTT. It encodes CACRLSGFTEAFF.

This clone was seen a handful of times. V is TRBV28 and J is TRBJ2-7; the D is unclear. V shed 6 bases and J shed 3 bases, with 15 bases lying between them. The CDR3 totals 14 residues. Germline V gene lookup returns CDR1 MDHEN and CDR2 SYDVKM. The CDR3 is CASSLADGGYEQYF. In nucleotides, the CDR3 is TGTGCCAGCAGCCTCGCCGATGGTGGCTACGAGCAGTACTTC.

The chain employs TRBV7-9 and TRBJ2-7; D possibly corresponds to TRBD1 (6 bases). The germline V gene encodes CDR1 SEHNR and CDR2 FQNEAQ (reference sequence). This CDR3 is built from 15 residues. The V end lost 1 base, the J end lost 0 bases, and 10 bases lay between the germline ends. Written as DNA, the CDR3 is TGTGCCAGCAGCTTAGATGGGGGCCGCTCCTACGAGCAGTACTTC. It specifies CASSLDGGRSYEQYF.

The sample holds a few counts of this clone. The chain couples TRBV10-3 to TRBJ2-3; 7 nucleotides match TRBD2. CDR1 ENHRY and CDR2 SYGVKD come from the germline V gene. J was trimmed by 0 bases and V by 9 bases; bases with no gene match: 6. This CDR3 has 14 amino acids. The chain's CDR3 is CAIATSQSTDTQYF. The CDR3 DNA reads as TGTGCCATAGCGACTAGCCAGAGCACAGATACGCAGTATTTT.

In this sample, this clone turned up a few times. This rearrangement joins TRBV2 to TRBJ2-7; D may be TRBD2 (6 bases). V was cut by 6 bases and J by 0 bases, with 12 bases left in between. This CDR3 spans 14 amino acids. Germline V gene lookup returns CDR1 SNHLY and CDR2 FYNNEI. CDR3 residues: CASRKTSSSYEQYF. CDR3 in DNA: TGTGCCAGCAGAAAAACTAGCAGCTCCTACGAGCAGTACTTC.